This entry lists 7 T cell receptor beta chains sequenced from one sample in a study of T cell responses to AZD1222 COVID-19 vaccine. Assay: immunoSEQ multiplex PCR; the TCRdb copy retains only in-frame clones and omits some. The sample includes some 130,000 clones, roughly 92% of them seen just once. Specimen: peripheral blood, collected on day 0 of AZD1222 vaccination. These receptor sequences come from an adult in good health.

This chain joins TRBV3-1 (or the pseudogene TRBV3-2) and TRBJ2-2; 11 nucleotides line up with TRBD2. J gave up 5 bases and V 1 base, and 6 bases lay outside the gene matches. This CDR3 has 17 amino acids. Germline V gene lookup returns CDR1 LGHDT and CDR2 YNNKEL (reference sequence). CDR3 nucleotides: TGTGCCAGCAGCCAAGGGTTAGCGGGGGGGCTTACCGGGGAGCTGTTTTTT. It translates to CASSQGLAGGLTGELFF.

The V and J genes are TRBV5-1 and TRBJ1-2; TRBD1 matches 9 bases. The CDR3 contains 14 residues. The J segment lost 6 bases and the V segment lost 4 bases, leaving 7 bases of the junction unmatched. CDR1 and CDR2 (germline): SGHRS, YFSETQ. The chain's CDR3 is CASSLGTGSHGYTF. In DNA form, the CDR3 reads TGCGCCAGCAGCCTCGGGACAGGGAGCCATGGCTACACCTTC.

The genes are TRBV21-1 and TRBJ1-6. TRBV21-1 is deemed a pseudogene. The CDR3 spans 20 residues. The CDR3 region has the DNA TGTGCCAGCATCGGAGGGCCAAGCGGGGAGTTTACGCTCTATAATTCACCCCTCCACTTT. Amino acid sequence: CASIGGPSGEFTLYNSPLHF.

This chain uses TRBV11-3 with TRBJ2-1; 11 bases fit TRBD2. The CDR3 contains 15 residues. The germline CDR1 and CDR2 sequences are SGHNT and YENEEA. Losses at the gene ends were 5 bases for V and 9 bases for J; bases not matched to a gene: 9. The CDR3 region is CASSNSGGARGEQFF. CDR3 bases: TGTGCCAGCAGCAATAGCGGGGGGGCCCGCGGTGAGCAGTTCTTC.

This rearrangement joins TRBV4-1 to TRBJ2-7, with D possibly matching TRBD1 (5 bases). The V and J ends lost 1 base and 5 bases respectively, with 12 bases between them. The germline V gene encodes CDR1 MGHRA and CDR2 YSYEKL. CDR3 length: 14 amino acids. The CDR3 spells CASSQVGRVHEQYF. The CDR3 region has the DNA TGCGCCAGCAGCCAAGTTGGCAGGGTGCACGAGCAGTACTTC.

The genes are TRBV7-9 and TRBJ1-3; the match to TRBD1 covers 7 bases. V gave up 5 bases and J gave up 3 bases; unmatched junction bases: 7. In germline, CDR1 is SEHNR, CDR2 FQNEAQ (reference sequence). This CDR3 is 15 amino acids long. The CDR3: CASSPQTGYGNTIYF. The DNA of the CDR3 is TGTGCCAGCAGCCCACAGACAGGGTATGGAAACACCATATATTTT. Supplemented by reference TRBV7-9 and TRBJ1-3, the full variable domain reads DTGVSQNPRHKITKRGQNVTFRCDPISEHNRLYWYRQTLGQGPEFLTYFQNEAQLEKSRLLSDRFSAERPKGSFSTLEIQRTEQGDSAMYLCASSPQTGYGNTIYFGEGSWLTVV.

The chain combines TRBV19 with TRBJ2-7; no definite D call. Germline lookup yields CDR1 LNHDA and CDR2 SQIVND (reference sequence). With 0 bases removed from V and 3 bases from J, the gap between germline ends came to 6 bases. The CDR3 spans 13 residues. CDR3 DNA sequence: TGTGCCAGTAGTATAGAGAGGTTCTACGAGCAGTACTTC. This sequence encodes CASSIERFYEQYF.